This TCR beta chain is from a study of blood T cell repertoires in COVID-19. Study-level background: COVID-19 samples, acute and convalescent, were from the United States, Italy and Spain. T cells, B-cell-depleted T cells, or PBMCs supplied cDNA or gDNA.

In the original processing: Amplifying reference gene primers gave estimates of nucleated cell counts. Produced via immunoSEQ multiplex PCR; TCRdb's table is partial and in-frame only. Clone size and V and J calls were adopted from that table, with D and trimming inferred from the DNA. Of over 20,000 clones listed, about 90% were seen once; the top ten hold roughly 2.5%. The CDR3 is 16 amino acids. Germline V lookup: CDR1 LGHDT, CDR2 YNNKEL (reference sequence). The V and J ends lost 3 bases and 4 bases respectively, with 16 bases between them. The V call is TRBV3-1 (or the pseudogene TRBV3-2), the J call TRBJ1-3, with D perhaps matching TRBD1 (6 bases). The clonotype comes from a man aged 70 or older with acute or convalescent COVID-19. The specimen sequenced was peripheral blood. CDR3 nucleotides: TGTGCCAGCAGCCACCAGTGGGGGCTCGGAGGAAACACCATATATTTT. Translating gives CASSHQWGLGGNTIYF.